Below, one T cell receptor beta chain is given with its context. These data come from a study of blood T cell repertoires in COVID-19. Background on the study: PBMCs, B-cell-depleted T cells, or T cells were the source of the cDNA or gDNA that made up the material.

Source study methods: Estimation of nucleated cell counts was performed using reference gene primer amplification. Profiled with immunoSEQ multiplex PCR; TCRdb holds only in-frame clones, not every one. That table gives V, J and clone size, and the DNA gave D and trimming. The profile shows under 300,000 clones, 83% of them singletons. This CDR3 spans 16 amino acids. V was trimmed by 2 bases and J by 4 bases, leaving 15 bases between them. The V gene's germline CDR1 is MNHEY and CDR2 SVGEGT. The origin of this receptor is a woman in her fifties or sixties who had recovered from COVID-19. Sequencing was carried out using peripheral blood. The chain recombines TRBV6-2 or TRBV6-3 with TRBJ2-1; TRBD2 is a possible D gene (6 bases). The CDR3 DNA reads as TGTGCCAGCAGTTACCCCGCCGGGACTGTTTACAATGAGCAGTTCTTC. Protein: CASSYPAGTVYNEQFF.